These 16 T cell receptor beta chains originate from one sample sequenced in a study of T cells in Graves' hyperthyroidism and ophthalmopathy. The CDR3 regions of TCR beta were amplified from RNA transcripts. The TCR CDR3 first-round RT-PCR relied on the HTBI primer set. One entry per CDR3 protein results from TCRdb running MiXCR on the multiplex PCR reads. The data show over 700,000 distinct CDR3 sequences, more than 30% seen once. Sequencing input: blood. The source of these receptors is a man aged 18 to 30 with Graves' hyperthyroidism.

This sequence joins TRBV10-3 and TRBJ1-4; 7 bases agree with TRBD1. The trim removed 6 bases at V and 7 bases at J, leaving 11 bases unmatched. The CDR3 extends over 15 amino acids. The germline V gene encodes CDR1 ENHRY and CDR2 SYGVKD. The CDR3 loop reads CAISPETGFFEKLFF. CDR3 sequence (DNA): TGTGCCATCAGCCCTGAGACAGGGTTTTTTGAAAAACTGTTTTTT.

This clonotype showed up many times. The rearrangement uses TRBV5-1 and TRBJ1-4, with 11 nucleotides matching TRBD1. V trimming: 1 base; J trimming: 6 bases; junction bases outside the gene matches: 2. Per germline, CDR1 SGHRS and CDR2 YFSETQ. This CDR3 is built from 15 residues. This CDR3 is CASSLTGQGDEKLFF. In DNA form, the CDR3 reads TGCGCCAGCAGCTTGACGGGACAGGGGGATGAAAAACTGTTTTTT. The whole variable domain, remainder taken from reference TRBV5-1 and TRBJ1-4, is KAGVTQTPRYLIKTRGQQVTLSCSPISGHRSVSWYQQTPGQGLQFLFEYFSETQRNKGNFPGRFSGRQFSNSRSEMNVSTLELGDSALYLCASSLTGQGDEKLFFGSGTQLSVL.

The rearrangement joins TRBV20-1 to TRBJ2-7; D possibly matches TRBD1 or TRBD2 (5 bases each). Looked up from germline, CDR1 is DFQATT and CDR2 is SNEGSKA (reference sequence). Trimming removed 0 bases from V and 0 bases from J, with 12 bases in between. The CDR3 is 15 amino acids. The CDR3 here is CSARDEGPSSYEQYF. In DNA, the CDR3 is TGCAGTGCTAGAGATGAGGGACCGAGCTCCTACGAGCAGTACTTC.

This clonotype has more than one count but fewer than ten. This chain uses TRBV12-3 or TRBV12-4 with TRBJ1-2; 9 bases match TRBD1. V shed 6 bases, J shed 4 bases, and the junction held 15 bases outside the gene matches. The CDR3 runs 17 residues. The CDR3 region has the DNA TGTGCCAGCAGATGGGCCCCCTTACCGGGACAGGGCTATGGCTACACCTTC. It translates to CASRWAPLPGQGYGYTF.

The CDR3 here is CASSWGPEAFF. DNA for the CDR3: TGTGCCAGCAGTTGGGGACCGGAAGCTTTCTTT. The rearrangement uses TRBV25-1 and TRBJ1-1; a possible D gene is TRBD1 (5 bases). CDR3 length: 11 amino acids. Germline V CDR1 and CDR2: MGHDK, SYGVNS. V shed 5 bases and J shed 8 bases, with 9 bases lying between them.

This chain connects TRBV19 to TRBJ1-1; D call uncertain. From germline, CDR1 is LNHDA and CDR2 SQIVND (reference sequence). Deletions cut 8 bases from V and 3 bases from J, with 16 bases between. This CDR3 comprises 14 residues. In DNA, the CDR3 is TGTGCCAGTGGTAGAAGGGTGAGGTACACTGAAGCTTTCTTT. This gives the protein CASGRRVRYTEAFF.

CDR3 loop: CASSQGRFEKLFF. CDR3 DNA: TGCGCCAGCAGCCAAGGGCGGTTTGAAAAACTGTTTTTT. V gene TRBV4-1 combines with J gene TRBJ1-4; D gene unclear. The germline gives CDR1 MGHRA, CDR2 YSYEKL. The CDR3 consists of 13 residues. The V gene lost 1 base and the J gene lost 7 bases, with 7 bases spanning the gap.

This clonotype was seen repeatedly, ten times or more. This chain uses TRBV13 with TRBJ1-1; D is perhaps TRBD1 (5 bases). CDR3 length: 14 residues. Trimming left V 5 bases short and J 1 base short, with 11 bases between. CDR1 is PRHDT and CDR2 is FYEKMQ in the germline V gene (reference sequence). This CDR3 is CASSPPGPNTEAFF. The CDR3 coding sequence is TGTGCCAGCAGCCCGCCGGGACCGAACACTGAAGCTTTCTTT.

This clonotype was recorded many times. Here the CDR3 reads CASSLRQGNTEAFF. In nucleotides, the CDR3 is TGTGCCAGCAGCTTAAGACAGGGGAACACTGAAGCTTTCTTT. The chain carries TRBV7-9 and TRBJ1-1; the match to TRBD1 covers 7 bases. The CDR3 extends over 14 amino acids. CDR1 and CDR2 from the germline V gene are SEHNR and FQNEAQ (reference sequence). Germline trimming cut 2 bases from V and 1 base from J; bases unmatched to any gene: 1.

This clonotype was detected many times. This chain uses TRBV15 with TRBJ1-6, with 10 bases identical to TRBD1. CDR3 size: 15 residues. CDR1 is LNHNV and CDR2 is YYDKDF in the germline V gene (reference sequence). V was pared by 4 bases and J by 14 bases, with 11 bases of the junction left unmatched. DNA for the CDR3: TGTGCCACCAGCACTACCGGGACAGGGGCTGAGGCCCTCCACTTT. Protein product: CATSTTGTGAEALHF.

This clonotype was counted a few times. The chain combines TRBV7-2 with TRBJ2-7; unclear D gene. Germline V gives CDR1 SGHTA, CDR2 FQGNSA. The CDR3 runs 13 residues. Trimming left V 5 bases short and J 5 bases short, with 13 bases between. The CDR3, as DNA: TGTGCCAGCAGCCCCCTCGCACCGGACGAGCAGTACTTC. Translating gives CASSPLAPDEQYF.

In this sample, this clonotype turned up many times. This rearrangement joins TRBV29-1 to TRBJ1-4; D possibly corresponds to TRBD1 (6 bases). Trimming stripped 8 bases from V and 6 bases from J, with 19 bases between. Germline V gives CDR1 SQVTM, CDR2 ANQGSEA. CDR3 size: 14 residues. CDR3 sequence (DNA): TGCAGCTACTCCCCGGACCAGGGGTATGAAAAACTGTTTTTT. Translated, it gives CSYSPDQGYEKLFF. The whole variable domain, filled in from reference TRBV29-1 and TRBJ1-4, reads SAVISQKPSRDICQRGTSLTIQCQVDSQVTMMFWYRQQPGQSLTLIATANQGSEATYESGFVIDKFPISRPNLTFSTLTVSNMSPEDSSIYLCSYSPDQGYEKLFFGSGTQLSVL.

This chain links TRBV7-2 with TRBJ1-2; no definite D call. The V end lost 5 bases, the J end lost 8 bases, and 21 bases lay between the germline ends. Germline assignment: CDR1 SGHTA and CDR2 FQGNSA. This CDR3 has 15 amino acids. This chain's CDR3 is CASSHSSTEARGYTF. CDR3 bases: TGTGCCAGCAGCCATAGCAGCACGGAGGCGCGGGGCTACACCTTC.

This clonotype was seen repeatedly, ten times or more. The genes are TRBV2 and TRBJ2-6; maybe TRBD1 (5 bases). Germline loops: CDR1 SNHLY, CDR2 FYNNEI. V was pared by 9 bases and J by 4 bases, with 13 bases between. The CDR3 is made up of 14 amino acids. The CDR3 bases are TGTGCCAGAGAGACAGTTCCAGGGGCCAACGTCCTGACTTTC. Amino acids: CARETVPGANVLTF.

The J gene is TRBJ2-2, the V gene TRBV15, with a tentative D call TRBD1 (6 bases). The CDR3 is 12 amino acids. Germline V gene sequence: CDR1 LNHNV, CDR2 YYDKDF (reference sequence). Trimming pared 5 bases from V and 8 bases from J, leaving 9 bases between. The CDR3 here is CATSRQVGELFF. The CDR3 bases are TGTGCCACCAGCCGACAGGTGGGGGAGCTGTTTTTT.

V usage is TRBV4-1 and J usage is TRBJ1-1; D not certain. V lost 0 bases and J 7 bases, leaving 15 bases between the germline ends. CDR3 length: 15 amino acids. CDR1 and CDR2 from the germline V gene are MGHRA and YSYEKL. This CDR3 is CASSQDHGVTNEAFF. DNA of the CDR3: TGCGCCAGCAGCCAAGATCATGGCGTGACGAATGAAGCTTTCTTT.